This T cell receptor beta chain comes out of a study of blood T cells in healthy people across ages (dated by TCRdb to about 2015). Broadly, across the study: Template switching captured roughly one uniquely barcoded TCR beta cDNA molecule per two T cells in model experiments. The donors were divided into four age groups: young (average approximately 15 years), middle-aged (roughly 42), aged (about 60) and long-lived (approximately 74). For two donors (one aged 18 to 30 and one aged 80 or older), the study analyzed two additional independent replicas of 1 million unique cDNA reads from the same blood draw. The study measured age-related changes in TCR beta repertoire diversity using deep sequencing normalized with unique cDNA molecular identifiers.

Counted from cysteine to phenylalanine, this CDR3 has 14 amino acids. Left in the record is the CDR3 DNA by itself, 42 bases read in frame from the first base. Sequences KGHDR (CDR1) and SFDVKD (CDR2) are obtained from the germline V gene. V is trimmed back by 3 bases and J by 4 bases, and the junction contains 4 bases that no gene match accounts for. Libraries were constructed by 5' RACE. The instrument given in TCRdb is Illumina HiSeq 2500. A second PCR of about 6 to 12 cycles was run with a J-beta primer mix and a sample-barcoded 5' primer. Each TCR beta cDNA molecule received a unique molecular identifier from a template-switch 5' adaptor carrying 12 random nucleotides. At least 2.5 million CDR3-containing paired-end reads were obtained from each sample. The Mint cDNA synthesis kit, primed by a TRBC-specific oligonucleotide, was used to synthesize first-strand cDNA from all RNA. After uracil-DNA glycosylase treatment, a first 18-cycle PCR used universal primers M1SS and BC2_uni_R on all cDNA. The authors' analysis ran thus. For normalization, 1 million high-quality reads were randomly selected from each sample, with every read carrying a distinct molecular identifier. Reads sharing molecular identifiers were discarded rather than binned into consensus sequences. MiTCR, set to a Q25 quality threshold and the strictest error-elimination algorithm, was used for CDR3 identification, clonotype clustering and error correction. Lower-bound total TCR beta diversity was estimated with a nonparametric unseen species model using Euler transformation. The public reads were reanalyzed by TCRdb: fastp trimming at Q25, MiXCR alignment, in-frame beta chains only. One record per CDR3 amino acid sequence lists the most common genes and DNA. V and J calls and clone size were set by TCRdb, not the authors. This sample holds 600,000 to 900,000 distinct CDR3 sequences; 25% to 30% were observed only once. 3% of the sample is in the top ten clones.

Summary of the overall study and its limitations: As age increased, observed TCR beta diversity per million T cells dropped in a roughly linear way, and a significant reduction was already evident by age about 40. The CMV infection status of donors was not known, potentially confounding age-related changes in expanded clonotypes. Total diversity estimates from one million sequenced T cells were considered lower bounds and underestimates. Compared with the aged group, more naive CD4+ T cells, fewer expanded clones and increased TCR diversity were shown by the long-lived group, suggesting age selection. The percentage of naive T cells measured by flow cytometry correlated strongly with observed TCR beta diversity. Since profiling was done on bulk unsorted PBMCs, naive and antigen-experienced compartments could not be conclusively compared.

For this clonotype: This clone's antigen is unknown. No much larger clone is present one base from it, and per-base qualities are unavailable.

The donors were a few dozen Caucasian individuals from Russia, aged 6 to 90 years, who were systemically healthy. Around 9.8 milliliters of peripheral blood were collected from each donor into EDTA-treated Vacutainer tubes. PBMCs were isolated by Ficoll-Paque density-gradient centrifugation, with at least 6 million obtained per sample. Total RNA, at least 5.5 micrograms per sample, was extracted from PBMCs with Trizol reagent. For every donor, an aliquot of PBMCs went through flow cytometry to measure the percentages of naive CD45RAhigh/CD27high T cells. The same sample was also studied in work on T cells of mothers and their children. The second study also describes: Nine systemically healthy Caucasian individuals, comprising three mothers and their six children, were included as donors. cDNA synthesis consumed the entire amount of extracted RNA, loaded at 1.5 ug RNA in each 15 ul reaction. In the second PCR, the M1S primer introduced both the sample barcodes and 2-4 random nucleotides. More than 8 million TCR beta CDR3 reads were obtained from each mother, and roughly 3 million reads were obtained from each child. Thymic selection shapes the output of TCR recombination in a similar way in related and unrelated pairs, and inherited differences have a minor effect. Related mother-child pairs always showed normalized repertoire overlap that was slightly higher than in unrelated mother-child pairs, though the difference was never significant. No persistent microchimeric T cell clones were detected, at a sensitivity of 80 to 100 clones per million clonotypes. The study used deep NGS to compare TCR beta repertoires of mothers and children, seeking features distinguishing related mother-child pairs from unrelated individuals. The mean age was roughly 36 +/- 4 years for the mothers and approximately 11 +/- 4 years for the children. After adapter ligation with NEBNext reagents, the libraries were sequenced on Illumina HiSeq 2000 with 100+100 nt paired-end reads. Mother and child libraries were prepared a month apart and sequenced in separate runs to prevent cross-contamination. Each donor had between about 450,000 and 2,100,000 distinct TCR beta clonotypes identified. Naive TCR beta clonotypes were estimated from low-frequency clonotypes matched to each donor's FACS-determined naive share, without sorting.

Source material: blood. The sequence joins TRBV24-1 to TRBJ1-2; TRBD1 agrees with 7 junctional bases. The sequence was obtained from a boy aged 5-17 years in good health. The nucleotides are TGTGCCACCAGTGATGCGGGACAGCGCTATGGCTACACCTTC. This yields the protein CATSDAGQRYGYTF.